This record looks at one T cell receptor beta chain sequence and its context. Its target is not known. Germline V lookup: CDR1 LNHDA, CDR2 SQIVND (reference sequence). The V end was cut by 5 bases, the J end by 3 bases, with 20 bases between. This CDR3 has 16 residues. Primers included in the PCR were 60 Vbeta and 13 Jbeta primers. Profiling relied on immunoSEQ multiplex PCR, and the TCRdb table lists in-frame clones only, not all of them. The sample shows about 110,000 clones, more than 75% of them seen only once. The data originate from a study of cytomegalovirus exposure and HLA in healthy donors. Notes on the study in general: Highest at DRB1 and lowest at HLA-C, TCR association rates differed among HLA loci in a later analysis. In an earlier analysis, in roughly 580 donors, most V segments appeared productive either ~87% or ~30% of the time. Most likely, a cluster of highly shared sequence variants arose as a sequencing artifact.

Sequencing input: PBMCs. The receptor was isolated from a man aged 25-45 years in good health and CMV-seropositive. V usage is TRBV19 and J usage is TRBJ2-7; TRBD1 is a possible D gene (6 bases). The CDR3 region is CASSPSMDSGHYEQYF. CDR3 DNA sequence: TGTGCCAGTAGTCCTTCTATGGACAGCGGCCACTACGAGCAGTACTTC.